The 21 T cell receptor beta chains below all came from one sample that was sequenced in a study of T-cell memory formation after mild COVID-19. Via MiXCR, TCRdb re-called the 5' RACE reads, giving one row per CDR3 protein. The sample has roughly 200,000 distinct CDR3 sequences, 16% seen once; the top ten hold more than 2%. The sample comprised PBMCs or a T cell subset sorted from them (not recorded which). The receptors shown here come from an adult woman who had mild COVID-19 (a few samples of this study predate the infection). Cell type and time point are not known.

The chain employs TRBV7-9 and TRBJ1-5; no definite D call. Per germline, CDR1 SEHNR and CDR2 FQNEAQ (reference sequence). The CDR3 runs 15 residues. Trimming took off 8 bases at V and 0 bases at J, with 14 bases between the two ends. The CDR3 DNA is TGTGCCAGCGGTCCCACCGGAGGTAGCAATCAGCCCCAGCATTTT. This codes for CASGPTGGSNQPQHF.

This clonotype was seen a handful of times. The rearrangement joins TRBV3-1 to TRBJ2-7; the match to TRBD1 covers 9 bases. The trim removed 3 bases at V and 2 bases at J, leaving 5 bases unmatched. The CDR3 covers 15 residues. Per germline, CDR1 LGHDT and CDR2 YNNKEL (reference sequence). The CDR3 protein is CASSHLTGGTYEQYF. CDR3 bases: TGTGCCAGCAGCCATTTGACAGGGGGAACCTACGAGCAGTACTTC.

This clonotype was seen more than once but under ten times. The chain joins TRBV5-5 to TRBJ2-3; 7 nucleotides agree with TRBD1. The germline gives CDR1 SGHKS, CDR2 YYEKEE (reference sequence). Trimming removed 3 bases from V and 2 bases from J; junction bases left unmatched: 3. The CDR3 covers 14 residues. The CDR3 DNA reads as TGTGCCAGCAGCTCCGGGACAGACACAGATACGCAGTATTTT. Encoded protein: CASSSGTDTDTQYF. The complete variable domain, with remaining parts taken from reference TRBV5-5 and TRBJ2-3, reads DAGVTQSPTHLIKTRGQQVTLRCSPISGHKSVSWYQQVLGQGPQFIFQYYEKEERGRGNFPDRFSARQFPNYSSELNVNALLLGDSALYLCASSSGTDTDTQYFGPGTRLTVL.

This clonotype has ten or more counts. This sequence joins TRBV5-1 and TRBJ2-4; the match to TRBD2 covers 9 bases. The germline gives CDR1 SGHRS, CDR2 YFSETQ. The ends lost 1 base at V and 0 bases at J; junction bases unmatched: 8. The CDR3 runs to 18 residues. In DNA form, the CDR3 reads TGCGCCAGCAGCTTGAATTTGATACTAGCGGGAGCCAAAAACATTCAGTACTTC. It translates to CASSLNLILAGAKNIQYF.

This clonotype was recorded once. The V call is TRBV24-1, the J call TRBJ2-1, with 9 positions matching TRBD2. Germline CDR1 KGHDR, CDR2 SFDVKD. The CDR3 covers 16 residues. The J segment lost 6 bases and the V segment lost 2 bases, leaving 7 bases of the junction unmatched. This CDR3 is CATSDYGGRDGNEQFF. The CDR3 region has the DNA TGTGCCACCAGTGATTACGGCGGGAGGGACGGCAATGAGCAGTTCTTC.

This clonotype has a handful of counts. The CDR3, as DNA: TGTGCCACCAGCAGAGGTCCAGGGATCTCCTACAATGAGCAGTTCTTC. Protein sequence: CATSRGPGISYNEQFF. V is TRBV15 and J is TRBJ2-1; D perhaps matches TRBD1 (5 bases). V lost 1 base, J lost 0 bases, and 10 bases lay in between. Germline V gene data show CDR1 as LNHNV and CDR2 as YYDKDF (reference sequence). This CDR3 is built from 16 residues.

This clonotype came up a few times. This chain links TRBV5-5 with TRBJ2-3; D might be TRBD2 (5 bases). The CDR3 totals 13 residues. The germline V and J ends were trimmed by 1 base and 5 bases, with 8 bases remaining between them. CDR1 is SGHKS and CDR2 is YYEKEE in the germline V gene (reference sequence). This CDR3 is CASSLIGGDTQYF. CDR3 sequence (DNA): TGTGCCAGCAGCTTGATCGGAGGAGATACGCAGTATTTT.

The rearrangement joins TRBV12-3 or TRBV12-4 to TRBJ2-3; 13 bases line up with TRBD2. The CDR3 totals 15 residues. V lost 6 bases to trimming and J lost 3 bases; unmatched junction nucleotides: 3. The CDR3 DNA reads as TGTGCCAGCAGGTTGACTAGCGGGGGGACAGATACGCAGTATTTT. Encoded protein: CASRLTSGGTDTQYF.

This clonotype was seen more than once but under ten times. The chain couples TRBV3-1 to TRBJ2-1, with D maybe TRBD2 (6 bases). The CDR3 consists of 13 residues. V was shortened by 7 bases and J by 9 bases, with 16 bases between the two germline ends. Germline CDR1 LGHDT, CDR2 YNNKEL (reference sequence). DNA of the CDR3: TGTGCCAGCACACATGGGACTGGGGGTGAGCAGTTCTTC. This encodes CASTHGTGGEQFF.

This clonotype was detected only a few times. The chain is built from TRBV7-2 and TRBJ2-7; 7 bases align to TRBD2. V lost 1 base, J lost 2 bases, and 5 bases stayed unmatched. The CDR3 has 15 residues. Germline V CDR1 and CDR2: SGHTA, FQGNSA. This chain's CDR3 is CASSLGPSGPYEQYF. For the CDR3, the DNA is TGTGCCAGCAGCTTAGGGCCTAGCGGACCCTACGAGCAGTACTTC.

Turning to this clonotype: A much more abundant neighbour one base away suggests this may be a read error. This chain connects TRBV7-2 to TRBJ1-2; D might be TRBD1 (6 bases). This CDR3 spans 15 amino acids. Looked up from germline, CDR1 is SGHTA and CDR2 is FQGNSA. CDR3 in amino acids: CASILSQGQINGYTF. The CDR3 nucleotides read TGTGCCAGCATCTTATCACAAGGACAGATTAATGGCTACACCTTC.

The rearrangement uses TRBV3-1 and TRBJ2-1; TRBD2 agrees at 9 bases. The germline V gene has CDR1 LGHDT and CDR2 YNNKEL (reference sequence). V shed 2 bases and J 14 bases; nucleotides not matched to a gene: 7. The CDR3 sequence is 13 residues long. CDR3: CASSQSLAGLKFF. The CDR3 coding sequence is TGTGCCAGCAGCCAATCGCTAGCGGGGTTAAAGTTCTTC.

This clonotype was recorded a few times. This chain links TRBV7-2 with TRBJ1-2; a weak D match, TRBD1 (5 bases). Looked up from germline, CDR1 is SGHTA and CDR2 is FQGNSA. This CDR3 has 16 residues. Between the trimmed V and J ends, which lost 1 base and 4 bases, there was a span of 16 bases. The DNA of the CDR3 is TGTGCCAGCAGCTTAGGGGGACTCCGCGTCCCCTATGGCTACACCTTC. Its translation is CASSLGGLRVPYGYTF.

This clonotype was seen at least ten times. The rearrangement joins TRBV2 to TRBJ2-1, with 8 bases identical to TRBD1. CDR3 length equals 14 residues. CDR1 is SNHLY, CDR2 FYNNEI, per germline. Trimming took 6 bases from V and 7 from J; bases not matched to a gene: 8. The CDR3 here is CASRETGDGNEQFF. In DNA, the CDR3 is TGTGCCAGCAGGGAGACAGGGGATGGGAATGAGCAGTTCTTC.

This clonotype has just a few counts. V gene TRBV20-1 combines with J gene TRBJ2-2, with D tentatively TRBD2 (5 bases). CDR3 size: 10 residues. Germline V gives CDR1 DFQATT, CDR2 SNEGSKA (reference sequence). Trimming cost V 5 bases and J 7 bases, with 5 bases left between them. CDR3 loop: CSAAGGELFF. The DNA of the CDR3 is TGCAGTGCTGCGGGCGGGGAGCTGTTTTTT.

A few counts support this clonotype. V usage is TRBV24-1 and J usage is TRBJ1-2; 7 nucleotides align to TRBD1. The junction had 7 bases not matched to a gene; V was cut back by 4 bases and J by 0 bases. Germline CDR1 and CDR2: KGHDR and SFDVKD. CDR3 length: 16 residues. The CDR3 nucleotides are TGTGCCACCAGTGACGCCACTCAGGGGGCTAACTATGGCTACACCTTC. Protein product: CATSDATQGANYGYTF.

V and J are TRBV30 and TRBJ2-3; TRBD1 might be the D (6 bases). The CDR3 has 14 residues. In germline, CDR1 is GTSNPN, CDR2 SVGIG (reference sequence). V lost 3 bases and J lost 3, with 13 bases in between. The CDR3 DNA follows: TGTGCCTGGAGCCCCGGGACAAGGACAGATACGCAGTATTTT. Residues: CAWSPGTRTDTQYF.

About this clonotype itself: This sequence may be a read error, since a much larger clone differs from it by one base. The J gene is TRBJ2-1, the V gene TRBV7-2; 9 bases fit TRBD1. Per the germline V gene, CDR1 is SGHTA and CDR2 is FQGNSA. Trimming at V came to 10 bases and at J to 4 bases, leaving 5 bases not matched to a gene. The CDR3 contains 13 residues. CDR3 in DNA: TGTGCCATCTGGGGACAGGGTTACAATGAGCAGTTCTTC. This encodes CAIWGQGYNEQFF.

This clonotype was seen only a few times. The chain is built from TRBV6-2 or TRBV6-3 and TRBJ1-5, with unresolved D. The CDR3 extends over 18 amino acids. Looked up from germline, CDR1 is MNHEY and CDR2 is SVGEGT. V lost 0 bases, J lost 7 bases, and 22 bases lay in between. The chain's CDR3 is CASSYSPVFFPSYQPQHF. The CDR3 nucleotides read TGTGCCAGCAGTTACTCACCAGTGTTCTTCCCAAGCTACCAGCCCCAGCATTTT.

The chain links TRBV12-3 or TRBV12-4 to TRBJ2-7; D is undetermined. The CDR3 loop spans 14 amino acids. Deletions cut 2 bases from V and 6 bases from J, with 14 bases between. The CDR3 bases are TGTGCCAGCAGTTTACTGGTAACGGTGAGCGAGCAGTACTTC. Translation gives CASSLLVTVSEQYF.

The genes are TRBV12-3 or TRBV12-4 and TRBJ1-2; D not resolved. CDR3 length: 10 residues. Trimming stripped 6 bases from V and 4 bases from J, with 3 bases between. The CDR3 sequence is CASSSYGYTF. CDR3 DNA sequence: TGTGCCAGCAGCAGCTATGGCTACACCTTC.